This T cell receptor (beta chain) was identified in a study of T cells in Graves' hyperthyroidism and ophthalmopathy (dated by TCRdb to about 2019). Notes on the research overall: Peripheral blood samples were taken at initial diagnosis, before any treatment was given. The paper describes TCR Vbeta CDR3 sequencing of 120 to 150 peripheral blood samples, made up of fewer than 50 ophthalmopathy patients, over 70 hyperthyroidism patients and some 17 progressor patients. In six Graves' hyperthyroidism patients, the study also compared T-cell repertoires from thyroid tissue with T-cell repertoires from blood. To identify distinguishing TCR V-J signatures, a discovery cohort of around 100 patients was used, comprising some 45 with Graves' ophthalmopathy and around 57 with stable Graves' hyperthyroidism. For training and testing, the 100 or so patients in the discovery cohort were randomly divided in a 7:3 ratio. Following sampling, methimazole starting at 30 mg daily was given to hyperthyroidism patients, and high-dose intravenous methylprednisolone was given to ophthalmopathy patients. Prospective prediction of ophthalmopathy was tested in an independent validation cohort of under 20 hyperthyroidism patients and 15 to 17 patients who later progressed to ophthalmopathy.

Graves' hyperthyroidism was defined as stable when no progression to ophthalmopathy occurred over 18 months of follow-up. The hyperthyroidism patients were between 18 and 65 years old and newly diagnosed, with a disease duration of less than 2 months. The study excluded patients with uncontrolled infections, other autoimmune diseases, pregnancy or lactation. Diagnoses were based on clinical symptoms, serum thyroxine and TRAb, thyroid ultrasound and orbital computed tomography. Ficoll-Paque density gradient centrifugation was used to isolate PBMCs from about 10 ml of fresh peripheral blood. Total RNA was extracted using Trizol reagent, and RNA quality was assessed on an Agilent 2100 Bioanalyzer. The TCR beta CDR3 regions were amplified from the RNA transcripts. For the first round of RT-PCR on the TCR CDR3, the HTBI primer set was used together with the Qiagen OneStep RT-PCR kit. Libraries were constructed in a second round of multiplex PCR, after which size selection and purification were performed. Paired-end sequencing of the libraries was performed with 100 bp reads on an Illumina HiSeq2000. In the authors' own workflow: Raw data were processed with SOAPnuke, discarding reads with adapters, uncalled bases, mean Phred below 15, or no exact constant-primer or identifier match. High-quality paired reads were merged with COPE v1.2.5, and unique nucleotide sequences were defined as clonotypes. MiTCR v1.1 was used to align clonotypes to the IMGT TRBV, TRBD and TRBJ reference segments. Analysis was restricted to V-J combinations with a frequency above 0.0001, which covered roughly 99% of repertoires. A TCS score was defined as the ratio of F50 (clonal expansion) to E x V (chaos), with BLOSUM62-based TCRdist applied between CDR3 peptides within each V-J. Welch's t-statistics and random forest reduced fewer than 550 V-J features to about 12, which were used in a naive Bayes classifier (R e1071). In TCRdb, the public reads were trimmed at Q25 with fastp and aligned with MiXCR, with productive beta chains retained. CDR3 protein sequences are deduplicated, and each keeps its most common genes and DNA. The V and J calls and clone size come from TCRdb's table, not from the authors' own analysis. The sample contains more than 650,000 distinct CDR3 sequences, about 15% of them found a single time. The top ten hold roughly 10% of the sample.

Here is what the overall study found, with its caveats: Ophthalmopathy was separated from stable hyperthyroidism by a 13 V-J signature model, with about 88% sensitivity and about 81% specificity obtained in cross-validation and 80%/75% obtained in testing. Sample size was not statistically predetermined, and blinding of investigators to group allocation was not performed. In validation, the model predicted progression to ophthalmopathy with roughly 70% sensitivity and approximately 78% specificity, a median of 6.5 months before onset. Most expanded thyroid clonotypes (frequency above 0.001) were also found in blood, which suggests that blood repertoires may mirror thyroid immune responses.

This clonotype occurred a few times. Which antigen it targets is not known. The record has no base qualities; no much larger clone is one base away. V and J are truncated by 3 bases and 2 bases respectively, leaving an intervening sequence of 11 bases. The cysteine opens and the phenylalanine closes a CDR3 of 15 amino acids. CDR3 DNA is the only sequence kept; it has 45 bases, read in frame from the first base. Looking up the germline V gene (reference sequence) yields CDR1 LNHDA and CDR2 SQIVND. This sequence uses TRBV19 and TRBJ1-5, with TRBD1 perhaps the D gene, on 5 matching bases. The sequenced sample consisted of blood. The TCR originated in a woman between 18 and 29 years old with Graves' hyperthyroidism. The bases are TGTGCCAGTAGTATGGGCAGGGTGCGCAATCAGCCCCAGCATTTT. It specifies CASSMGRVRNQPQHF. Outside the CDR3, residues come from the reference TRBV19 and TRBJ1-5 proteins, so the full variable domain is: DGGITQSPKYLFRKEGQNVTLSCEQNLNHDAMYWYRQDPGQGLRLIYYSQIVNDFQKGDIAEGYSVSREKKESFPLTVTSAQKNPTAFYLCASSMGRVRNQPQHFGDGTRLSIL.